This T cell receptor beta chain was recorded in a study of CD8+ T cells in alopecia areata. Study context: Treated patients swallowed 5 to 10 mg of oral tofacitinib twice daily.

Extraction of RNA preceded its reverse transcription into cDNA, which served as the sequencing template. Profiling relied on immunoSEQ multiplex PCR, and the TCRdb table lists in-frame clones only, not all of them. This repertoire shows 150,000 to 200,000 clones, about 70% found once; its top ten account for about 10%. Separation by sorting yielded CD4+ and CD8+ T cells from PBMCs. Germline loops: CDR1 SQVTM, CDR2 ANQGSEA. The CDR3 has 11 residues. The V end was cut by 6 bases, the J end by 7 bases, with 13 bases between. Specimen: CD8+ T cells sorted from blood, collected at week 0. The sequence derives from a human donor with alopecia areata. V and J are TRBV29-1 and TRBJ2-7; D may be TRBD1 or TRBD2 (5 bases each). CDR3 amino acids: CSVAGTGEQYF. DNA for the CDR3: TGCAGCGTCGCCGGGACGGGAGAGCAGTACTTC.